This record concerns one TCR beta chain sequence. The data belong to a study of blood T cell repertoires in COVID-19. Study-level information: The study drew acute and convalescent COVID-19 samples from the United States, Italy and Spain. Sources were T cells, B-cell-depleted T cells, or PBMCs; the material itself was cDNA or gDNA.

Original methodology: Using reference gene primer amplification, nucleated cell counts were estimated. Sequencing was performed with immunoSEQ multiplex PCR; in TCRdb, only in-frame clones are kept and a portion is missing. V, J and clone size were drawn from that table, and D and trimming were deduced from the DNA. This table holds 210,000 or so clones, around four fifths found once. Germline CDR1 is SEHNR and CDR2 is FQNEAQ (reference sequence). The CDR3 has 15 amino acids. Between the trimmed V and J ends, which lost 5 bases and 5 bases, there was a span of 19 bases. The source material was peripheral blood. This chain joins TRBV7-9 and TRBJ2-7; D perhaps matches TRBD2 (7 bases). This clonotype was sampled from a woman aged 80 or over with active or convalescent COVID-19. Written as DNA, the CDR3 is TGTGCCAGCAGCCCTCGGGGGGCTGAGGAGGACGAGCAGTACTTC. Protein product: CASSPRGAEEDEQYF.